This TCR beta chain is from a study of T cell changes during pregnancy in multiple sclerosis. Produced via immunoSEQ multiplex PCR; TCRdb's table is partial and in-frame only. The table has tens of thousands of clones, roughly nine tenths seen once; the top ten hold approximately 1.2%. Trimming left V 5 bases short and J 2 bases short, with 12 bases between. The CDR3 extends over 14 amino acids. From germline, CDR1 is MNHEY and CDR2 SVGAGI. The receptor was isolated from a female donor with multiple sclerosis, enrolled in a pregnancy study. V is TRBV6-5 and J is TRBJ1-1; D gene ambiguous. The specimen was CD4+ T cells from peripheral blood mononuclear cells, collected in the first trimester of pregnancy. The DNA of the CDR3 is TGTGCCAGCAGTCCCCTACAGCTAAACACTGAAGCTTTCTTT. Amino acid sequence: CASSPLQLNTEAFF.